Following are 2 T cell receptor beta chains from one sample sequenced in a study of human T cells and chemical hapten exposure. TCRdb used MiXCR to reprocess the RACE reads, holding one entry per CDR3 protein. Of about 80,000 distinct CDR3 sequences in the sample, roughly 10% were seen once. Time point reported: patch test 2, 6 weeks after DPC sensitization. Treatment indicated: therapeutic diphenylcyclopropenone sensitization with weekly scalp DPC. This material consisted of whole blood, taken in connection with sensitization to the hapten diphenylcyclopropenone (DPC). The receptors stem from a woman between 25 and 40 years old with alopecia areata. Some clones in this sample may be carry-over from other donors' samples.

This clonotype was seen many times. The chain employs TRBV12-3 or TRBV12-4 and TRBJ2-1, with D possibly TRBD2 on 6 matching bases. Trimming took off 6 bases at V and 4 bases at J, with 13 bases between the two ends. This CDR3 has 14 amino acids. This chain's CDR3 is CASRYRGRYNEQFF. The CDR3 bases are TGTGCCAGCAGATACCGGGGGAGATACAATGAGCAGTTCTTC.

This clonotype has more than one count but fewer than ten. The chain combines TRBV6-2 or TRBV6-3 with TRBJ2-7; the D is unclear. Trimming shortened V by 2 bases and J by 6 bases, and 5 bases separated the two germline ends. Germline loops: CDR1 MNHEY, CDR2 SVGEGT. This CDR3 region has 11 residues. In nucleotides, the CDR3 is TGTGCCAGCAGTTACCAGAGCGAGCAGTACTTC. Translation gives CASSYQSEQYF.